This T cell receptor beta chain was documented in a study of blood T cell repertoires in COVID-19. Study as a whole: Sites in the United States, Italy and Spain provided acute and convalescent COVID-19 samples. Nucleic acid was either cDNA or gDNA, and it came from T cells, B-cell-depleted T cells, or PBMCs.

This clone was picked up a small number of times. Original methodology: Quantification of nucleated cells was approximated via reference gene primer amplification. The protocol was immunoSEQ multiplex PCR, while the TCRdb copy is restricted to in-frame clones and leaves out a portion. D and trimming come from the DNA, and the V and J calls and clone size come from that table. This sample has a few hundred thousand clones, with 80% to 85% found just once. Trimming took 10 bases from V and 5 from J; bases not matched to a gene: 13. The CDR3 is 14 residues long. Germline V gene lookup returns CDR1 SNHLY and CDR2 FYNNEI.

This clonotype was sampled from a woman aged 45 to 65 who had recovered from COVID-19. Sequenced: PBMCs or T cells enriched from blood (not recorded which). The chain has TRBV2 and TRBJ1-1; 7 bases map to TRBD1. This CDR3 is CATTGEIQGTEAFF. The DNA for the CDR3 is TGTGCCACCACAGGGGAAATCCAGGGGACTGAAGCTTTCTTT.